This TCR beta chain was documented in a study of vaccination and CD4 T cells after COVID-19. Noted treatment: roughly nine-day PBMC culture with coronavirus spike peptide pools or control peptides (ViraFEST assay). Study-level results: In convalescent patients, 304 of 307 vaccine-specific clones were mono-reactive for SARS-CoV-2 spike.

Trimming stripped 1 base from V and 2 bases from J, with 15 bases between. Germline CDR1 LGHDT, CDR2 YNNKEL (reference sequence). This CDR3 is built from 17 residues. This clonotype has only a few counts. Its antigen remains unidentified. Cultured CD4+ T-cell DNA underwent Oncomine TCR Beta short-read sequencing. TCRdb re-called the PCR reads through MiXCR, storing one row per CDR3 protein. The sample shows 15,000 or so distinct CDR3 sequences, 21% of them seen only once. The clonotype comes from a human donor who received a COVID-19 vaccine. The rearrangement links TRBV3-1 to TRBJ1-5; possible D gene TRBD1, 6 bases. The sample here was CD4+ T cells from blood, cultured in vitro, taken before SARS-CoV-2 vaccination. CDR3 protein: CASSQVPLGAGNQPQHF. CDR3 bases: TGTGCCAGCAGCCAAGTCCCTCTGGGGGCAGGCAATCAGCCCCAGCATTTT.